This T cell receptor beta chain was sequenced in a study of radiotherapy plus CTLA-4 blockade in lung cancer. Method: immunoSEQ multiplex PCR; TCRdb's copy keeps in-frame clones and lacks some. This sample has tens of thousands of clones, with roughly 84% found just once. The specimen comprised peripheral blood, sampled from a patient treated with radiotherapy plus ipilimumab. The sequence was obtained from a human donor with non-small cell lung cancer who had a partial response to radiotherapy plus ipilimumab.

The CDR3 DNA is TGTGCCAGCAGCGTAGGGCTAGAGCCTTGGACCCAGTACTTC. It translates to CASSVGLEPWTQYF. The rearrangement joins TRBV9 to TRBJ2-5, with D hard to call. The CDR3 covers 14 residues. V was trimmed by 0 bases and J by 7 bases, leaving 13 bases between them. CDR1 and CDR2 (germline): SGDLS, YYNGEE.